The 23 T cell receptor beta chains listed next were all sequenced from one sample in a study of T cell responses to AZD1222 COVID-19 vaccine. Some clones are missing from TCRdb's copy, which holds only in-frame ones; the method was immunoSEQ multiplex PCR. The data hold about 160,000 clones, with 94% observed a single time. The sample in question was peripheral blood, obtained 28 days after the second AZD1222 dose. These receptor sequences come from an adult who received the AZD1222 COVID-19 vaccine.

The sample holds one count of this clone. The rearrangement joins TRBV28 to TRBJ1-2; unclear D gene. The CDR3 is 14 residues long. Germline CDR1 is MDHEN and CDR2 is SYDVKM. V was trimmed by 8 bases and J by 0 bases, leaving 13 bases between them. The CDR3 sequence: CASLLPGANYGYTF. In DNA, the CDR3 is TGTGCCAGCCTACTCCCTGGAGCTAACTATGGCTACACCTTC.

The table lists this clone with a count of one. This sequence joins TRBV13 and TRBJ1-1; D may be TRBD1 (5 bases). CDR1 and CDR2 (germline): PRHDT, FYEKMQ (reference sequence). The length of the CDR3 is 13 residues. The ends were cut back, 5 bases at V and 1 base at J, with 8 bases in the middle. The CDR3 region has the DNA TGTGCCAGCAGCATCGACAGGAACACTGAAGCTTTCTTT. Its protein product is CASSIDRNTEAFF.

The CDR3 here is CASSLQASYNSPLHF. CDR3 sequence (DNA): TGTGCCAGCAGCTTACAGGCGTCCTATAATTCACCCCTCCACTTT. The V gene is TRBV13, the J gene TRBJ1-6, with D unresolved. CDR1 and CDR2 (germline): PRHDT, FYEKMQ (reference sequence). V dropped 2 bases and J dropped 1 base, with 6 bases sitting between them. The CDR3 spans 15 residues. Full variable domain (remainder filled in from reference TRBV13 and TRBJ1-6): AAGVIQSPRHLIKEKRETATLKCYPIPRHDTVYWYQQGPGQDPQFLISFYEKMQSDKGSIPDRFSAQQFSDYHSELNMSSLELGDSALYFCASSLQASYNSPLHFGNGTRLTVT.

The genes are TRBV28 and TRBJ1-2; no clear D gene. V was shortened by 3 bases and J by 8 bases, with 10 bases between the two germline ends. The CDR3 totals 12 residues. Germline CDR1 and CDR2: MDHEN and SYDVKM. CDR3 DNA: TGTGCCAGCAGTTTGGTCGCTAGCGGCTACACCTTC. It yields the protein CASSLVASGYTF.

This chain links TRBV7-2 with TRBJ1-3; D ambiguous. V lost 2 bases and J 4 bases, leaving 6 bases between the germline ends. Germline values: CDR1 SGHTA, CDR2 FQGNSA. This CDR3 has 13 amino acids. This CDR3 reads CASSLFGGNTIYF. DNA of the CDR3: TGTGCCAGCAGCTTATTTGGAGGAAACACCATATATTTT.

The V call is TRBV12-3 or TRBV12-4, the J call TRBJ2-1; 8 nucleotides match TRBD1. The length of the CDR3 is 13 residues. The V and J ends lost 0 bases and 16 bases, in that order; junction bases with no gene match: 8. The CDR3 DNA sequence: TGTGCCAGCAGTTTAGCGGGAGACAGGGGTGGATTCTTC. Translation gives CASSLAGDRGGFF.

The V and J genes are TRBV19 and TRBJ2-1; D gene unclear. Germline V CDR1 and CDR2: LNHDA, SQIVND (reference sequence). CDR3 length equals 13 residues. Between the trimmed V and J ends, which lost 5 bases and 8 bases, there was a span of 13 bases. As DNA, the CDR3 is TGTGCCAGTAGTCCCAGACTGGCCGATGAGCAGTTCTTC. Residues: CASSPRLADEQFF.

This clone was detected once. The chain uses TRBV16 and TRBJ1-5; possible D gene TRBD1, 5 bases. CDR3 length: 14 residues. The V end was cut by 4 bases, the J end by 7 bases, with 14 bases between. Germline loops: CDR1 KGHSY, CDR2 FQNENV. CDR3 protein: CASSPLPGGQPQHF. The CDR3, as DNA: TGTGCCAGCAGCCCCCTCCCTGGGGGGCAGCCCCAGCATTTT.

The rearrangement links TRBV19 to TRBJ2-1; D is perhaps TRBD2 (5 bases). Germline values: CDR1 LNHDA, CDR2 SQIVND (reference sequence). The CDR3 contains 15 residues. V shed 2 bases and J shed 1 base, with 9 bases lying between them. CDR3 residues: CASSIISGSYNEQFF. The CDR3 DNA sequence: TGTGCCAGTAGTATAATCAGCGGTTCCTACAATGAGCAGTTCTTC. Filled out from reference TRBV19 and TRBJ2-1, the complete variable domain reads DGGITQSPKYLFRKEGQNVTLSCEQNLNHDAMYWYRQDPGQGLRLIYYSQIVNDFQKGDIAEGYSVSREKKESFPLTVTSAQKNPTAFYLCASSIISGSYNEQFFGPGTRLTVL.

V gene TRBV5-1 combines with J gene TRBJ1-1, with a tentative D call TRBD1 (6 bases). CDR1 SGHRS and CDR2 YFSETQ come from the germline V gene. There are 14 residues in the CDR3. The ends were cut back, 3 bases at V and 4 bases at J, with 13 bases in the middle. The CDR3 is CASSSTGRGTEAFF. The CDR3 DNA follows: TGCGCCAGCAGCTCGACAGGACGGGGCACTGAAGCTTTCTTT.

V gene TRBV27 combines with J gene TRBJ1-5; D is unresolved. Trimming removed 3 bases at V and 2 bases at J, with 14 bases between. The germline V gene encodes CDR1 MNHEY and CDR2 SMNVEV (reference sequence). CDR3 length: 16 residues. DNA for the CDR3: TGTGCCAGCAGTTTGACGGCTCCCCGGGGCAATCAGCCCCAGCATTTT. Translation: CASSLTAPRGNQPQHF.

The CDR3 sequence: CASSEAAGSRLRNSPLHF. The DNA for the CDR3 is TGTGCCAGCAGTGAAGCAGCCGGCAGTAGACTTCGGAATTCACCCCTCCACTTT. V and J are TRBV2 and TRBJ1-6; D gene uncertain. From germline, CDR1 is SNHLY and CDR2 FYNNEI. V gave up 0 bases and J gave up 7 bases, with 19 bases separating them. CDR3 size: 18 residues.

The V and J genes are TRBV14 and TRBJ2-7, with 12 positions matching TRBD2. V trimming: 4 bases; J trimming: 4 bases; junction bases outside the gene matches: 8. Germline CDR1 is SGHDN and CDR2 is FVKESK. The CDR3 extends over 16 amino acids. CDR3 DNA sequence: TGTGCCAGCAGCCCCCCTGGACTAGCGGGATTATACGAGCAGTACTTC. This sequence encodes CASSPPGLAGLYEQYF.

The chain links TRBV28 to TRBJ2-7, with unresolved D. The V gene lost 5 bases and the J gene lost 10 bases, with 15 bases spanning the gap. Germline CDR1 MDHEN, CDR2 SYDVKM. There are 12 residues in the CDR3. CDR3 protein: CASSPTGRIQYF. The CDR3, as DNA: TGTGCCAGCAGTCCCACCGGACGGATACAGTACTTC. Looking up the rest from reference TRBV28 and TRBJ2-7 gives the full variable domain: DVKVTQSSRYLVKRTGEKVFLECVQDMDHENMFWYRQDPGLGLRLIYFSYDVKMKEKGDIPEGYSVSREKKERFSLILESASTNQTSMYLCASSPTGRIQYFGPGTRLTVT.

CDR3 sequence (DNA): TGTGCCACCAGTGACCGGGGGACAGGGGATTATGGCTACACCTTC. It yields the protein CATSDRGTGDYGYTF. The V gene is TRBV24-1, the J gene TRBJ1-2; 10 nucleotides line up with TRBD1. The germline gives CDR1 KGHDR, CDR2 SFDVKD. CDR3 length equals 15 residues. J lost 5 bases, V lost 4 bases, and 6 bases had no gene match.

This sequence joins TRBV5-6 and TRBJ1-3, with 7 bases that match TRBD1. Trimming took 3 bases from V and 2 from J; bases not matched to a gene: 2. CDR1 is SGHDT and CDR2 is YYEEEE in the germline V gene. The CDR3 contains 14 residues. The CDR3, as DNA: TGTGCCAGCAGCTCGACAGGGACTGGAAACACCATATATTTT. It encodes CASSSTGTGNTIYF.

The chain recombines TRBV6-5 with TRBJ2-7, with a possible D match to TRBD1 (6 bases). Germline CDR1 and CDR2: MNHEY and SVGAGI. CDR3 length: 13 residues. V was shortened by 5 bases and J by 2 bases, with 10 bases between the two germline ends. This CDR3 reads CASSPTGPYEQYF. The CDR3 coding sequence is TGTGCCAGCAGTCCGACAGGACCCTACGAGCAGTACTTC.

The chain combines TRBV6-6 with TRBJ2-4, with D unclear. Germline CDR1 reads MNHNY; CDR2 reads SVGAGI (reference sequence). The CDR3 covers 15 residues. Trimming cost V 4 bases and J 0 bases, with 10 bases left between them. The CDR3 region has the DNA TGTGCCAGCAGTTTAGTAGGCATAGCCAAAAACATTCAGTACTTC. Amino acid sequence: CASSLVGIAKNIQYF.

The chain has TRBV28 and TRBJ1-5; TRBD1 matches at 8 bases. The CDR3 has 14 amino acids. J gave up 7 bases and V 5 bases, and 7 bases lay outside the gene matches. CDR1 and CDR2 from the germline V gene are MDHEN and SYDVKM. CDR3 coding DNA: TGTGCCAGCAGTCCCGGACAGGGTTGGCAGCCCCAGCATTTT. This encodes CASSPGQGWQPQHF.

The sample holds one count of this clone. This sequence joins TRBV28 and TRBJ2-7, with 7 bases that match TRBD2. The germline V gene encodes CDR1 MDHEN and CDR2 SYDVKM. The V and J ends lost 7 bases and 4 bases, in that order; junction bases with no gene match: 10. The CDR3 sequence is 14 residues long. The CDR3 spells CASTPGSGLYEQYF. CDR3 bases: TGTGCCAGCACCCCGGGTAGCGGGTTATACGAGCAGTACTTC.

The rearrangement uses TRBV14 and TRBJ2-5; D might be TRBD2 (6 bases). The germline V gene encodes CDR1 SGHDN and CDR2 FVKESK. Trimming shortened V by 0 bases and J by 1 base, and 12 bases separated the two germline ends. The CDR3 contains 16 residues. The CDR3, as DNA: TGTGCCAGCAGCCAAGATCTTGCGGGGTCCCAAGAGACCCAGTACTTC. This codes for CASSQDLAGSQETQYF.

V and J are TRBV5-4 and TRBJ2-7, with 9 nucleotides matching TRBD2. The CDR3 runs 16 residues. Germline trimming cut 1 base from V and 4 bases from J; bases unmatched to any gene: 9. Germline CDR1 reads SGHNT; CDR2 reads YYREEE (reference sequence). This chain's CDR3 is CASSLTGGLAGYEQYF. In DNA form, the CDR3 reads TGTGCCAGCAGCTTGACTGGGGGACTAGCAGGTTACGAGCAGTACTTC.

This clone appeared a single time. The rearrangement joins TRBV6-5 to TRBJ1-2, with 9 bases aligning to TRBD1. Germline values: CDR1 MNHEY, CDR2 SVGAGI. V dropped 3 bases and J dropped 6; count of bases not matched to a gene: 2. The CDR3 spans 13 residues. CDR3 in amino acids: CASSYWTGDGYTF. The CDR3 nucleotides read TGTGCCAGCAGTTATTGGACAGGGGATGGCTACACCTTC.